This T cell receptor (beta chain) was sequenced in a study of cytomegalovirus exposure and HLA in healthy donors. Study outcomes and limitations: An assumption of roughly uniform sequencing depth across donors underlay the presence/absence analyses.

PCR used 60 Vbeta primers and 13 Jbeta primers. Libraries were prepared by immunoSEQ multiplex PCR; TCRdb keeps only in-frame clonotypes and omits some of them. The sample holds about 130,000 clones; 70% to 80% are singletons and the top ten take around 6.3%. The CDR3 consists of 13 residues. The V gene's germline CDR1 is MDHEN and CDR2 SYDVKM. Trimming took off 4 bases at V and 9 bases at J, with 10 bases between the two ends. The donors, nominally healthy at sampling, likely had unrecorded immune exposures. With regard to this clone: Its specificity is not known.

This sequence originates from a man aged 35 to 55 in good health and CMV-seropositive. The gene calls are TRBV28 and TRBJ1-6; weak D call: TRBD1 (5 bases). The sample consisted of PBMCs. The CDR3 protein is CASSSGGGSPLHF. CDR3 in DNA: TGTGCCAGCAGTTCGGGGGGTGGTTCACCCCTCCACTTT.